This T cell receptor (beta chain) was found in a study of blood T cell repertoires in COVID-19. TCRdb keeps only in-frame clones here, not all; method: immunoSEQ multiplex PCR. This sample has around 300,000 clones, with 75% to 90% found just once. The ends were cut back, 3 bases at V and 7 bases at J, with 27 bases in the middle. The CDR3 covers 19 residues. Germline CDR1 MGHRA, CDR2 YSYEKL. Sequencing was carried out using PBMCs or T cells enriched from blood (not recorded which). The rearrangement uses TRBV4-1 and TRBJ1-4; a possible D gene is TRBD1 (5 bases). The sequence came from a woman aged 50 to 60 who had recovered from COVID-19. In nucleotides, the CDR3 is TGCGCCAGCAGCCAGGGTCGGATCCCCCAGGGCAGGGAGGCTGAAAAACTGTTTTTT. Translating gives CASSQGRIPQGREAEKLFF.